Presented here are 17 T cell receptor beta chains from one specimen sequenced in a study of blood T cell repertoires in COVID-19. Sequencing used immunoSEQ multiplex PCR; TCRdb keeps in-frame clones, though not all of them. The table has 100,000 or so clones, just over 85% seen once. Sequencing used peripheral blood. These receptors were collected from a human donor in a cohort sampled during active COVID-19.

The chain employs TRBV4-3 and TRBJ2-2; the match to TRBD2 covers 11 bases. Germline loops: CDR1 LGHNA, CDR2 YSLEER. The CDR3 sequence is 18 residues long. The J segment lost 4 bases and the V segment lost 0 bases, leaving 7 bases of the junction unmatched. The CDR3: CASSQDFPSGGSTGELFF. As DNA, the CDR3 is TGCGCCAGCAGCCAAGATTTCCCTAGCGGGGGGAGCACCGGGGAGCTGTTTTTT.

The chain carries TRBV2 and TRBJ2-1; possible D gene TRBD2, 5 bases. The CDR3 runs 15 residues. The germline V and J ends were trimmed by 8 bases and 2 bases, with 16 bases remaining between them. Germline CDR1 and CDR2: SNHLY and FYNNEI. In DNA, the CDR3 is TGTGCCAGCGATACGGGGTCAACGACCTACAATGAGCAGTTCTTC. It is translated as CASDTGSTTYNEQFF.

V and J are TRBV19 and TRBJ2-7, with D maybe TRBD1 (5 bases). V lost 0 bases, J lost 0 bases, and 12 bases lay in between. The CDR3 length is 16 residues. Germline V gene lookup returns CDR1 LNHDA and CDR2 SQIVND (reference sequence). This CDR3 reads CASSIDLTGHSYEQYF. In nucleotides, the CDR3 is TGTGCCAGTAGTATAGATCTTACCGGACACTCCTACGAGCAGTACTTC.

The gene calls are TRBV5-1 and TRBJ2-1, with 8 nucleotides matching TRBD2. The germline V gene encodes CDR1 SGHRS and CDR2 YFSETQ. The CDR3 is 15 residues long. V shed 2 bases and J 7 bases; nucleotides not matched to a gene: 8. CDR3 residues: CASSFDGTRMNEQFF. Written as DNA, the CDR3 is TGCGCCAGCAGCTTTGACGGGACTAGAATGAATGAGCAGTTCTTC.

The V gene is TRBV5-4, the J gene TRBJ2-7; 9 nucleotides match TRBD1. The V gene's germline CDR1 is SGHNT and CDR2 YYREEE (reference sequence). J gave up 2 bases and V 0 bases, and 6 bases lay outside the gene matches. This CDR3 is 16 amino acids long. The CDR3 DNA reads as TGTGCCAGCAGCTTGGGCGGGACAGGGCGGGCCTACGAGCAGTACTTC. Protein sequence: CASSLGGTGRAYEQYF.

The chain combines TRBV6-1 with TRBJ2-2, with a tentative D call TRBD2 (5 bases). Germline CDR1 and CDR2: MNHNS and SASEGT. The CDR3 totals 13 residues. The germline V and J ends were trimmed by 3 bases and 7 bases, with 9 bases remaining between them. Written as DNA, the CDR3 is TGTGCCAGCAGTGATTTTGGGAGCGGGGAGCTGTTTTTT. Translating it yields CASSDFGSGELFF.

V is TRBV30 and J is TRBJ1-2; 8 nucleotides align to TRBD1. The germline V gene encodes CDR1 GTSNPN and CDR2 SVGIG (reference sequence). After removal of 3 bases from V and 8 bases from J, the junction contained 8 bases not matched to a gene. The CDR3 has 13 residues. CDR3 bases: TGTGCCTGGAGCGGGCAGGGGGCAACGGGCTACACCTTC. Translating gives CAWSGQGATGYTF.

There are a few counts of this clone. V gene TRBV5-1 combines with J gene TRBJ1-5; D uncertain. The germline V and J ends were trimmed by 0 bases and 6 bases, with 16 bases remaining between them. The CDR3 is 16 residues long. In germline, CDR1 is SGHRS, CDR2 YFSETQ. CDR3 bases: TGCGCCAGCAGCTTGGGGGCGTCAGGAGGAACTCAGCCCCAGCATTTT. This gives the protein CASSLGASGGTQPQHF.

V is TRBV3-1 (or the pseudogene TRBV3-2) and J is TRBJ2-1; TRBD2 matches 9 bases. J was trimmed by 2 bases and V by 4 bases; bases with no gene match: 12. Per germline, CDR1 LGHDT and CDR2 YNNKEL (reference sequence). The CDR3 consists of 18 residues. The CDR3 loop is CASSPLAGAGGAYNEQFF. Written as DNA, the CDR3 is TGTGCCAGCAGCCCCCTCGCAGGAGCGGGGGGTGCCTACAATGAGCAGTTCTTC.

The V call is TRBV4-1, the J call TRBJ2-7; 10 nucleotides agree with TRBD2. The length of the CDR3 is 15 residues. CDR1 and CDR2 (germline): MGHRA, YSYEKL. V trimming: 2 bases; J trimming: 2 bases; junction bases outside the gene matches: 3. The CDR3 bases are TGCGCCAGCAGCCAAATTAGCGGGGGGACCTACGAGCAGTACTTC. It codes for CASSQISGGTYEQYF.

The chain is built from TRBV29-1 and TRBJ2-7, with D possibly matching TRBD1 (5 bases). V gave up 4 bases and J gave up 1 base, with 14 bases separating them. Germline loops: CDR1 SQVTM, CDR2 ANQGSEA. CDR3 length: 14 residues. The CDR3 DNA reads as TGCAGCGTTGGGGGCCACGCACAATCCTACGAGCAGTACTTC. Translating it yields CSVGGHAQSYEQYF.

Here the CDR3 DNA reads TGTGCCAGCAGTGAAATAGGAATGACAGCTCATTTTAACTATGGCTACACCTTC. It translates to CASSEIGMTAHFNYGYTF. The chain uses TRBV6-1 and TRBJ1-2, with D maybe TRBD1 (5 bases). This CDR3 is built from 18 residues. V was shortened by 2 bases and J by 1 base, with 20 bases between the two germline ends. Germline V gene sequence: CDR1 MNHNS, CDR2 SASEGT.

V gene TRBV2 combines with J gene TRBJ1-1; 7 bases match TRBD1. Germline V gene sequence: CDR1 SNHLY, CDR2 FYNNEI. The V and J ends lost 6 bases and 6 bases, in that order; junction bases with no gene match: 7. The CDR3 totals 13 residues. In nucleotides, the CDR3 is TGTGCCAGCAGGGACAGGCAGGCAGCTGAAGCTTTCTTT. Protein product: CASRDRQAAEAFF.

The chain links TRBV28 to TRBJ1-2; 8 bases are shared with TRBD1. The ends lost 5 bases at V and 7 bases at J; junction bases unmatched: 12. The CDR3 runs to 15 residues. Germline V lookup: CDR1 MDHEN, CDR2 SYDVKM. The CDR3 spells CASSVRGQKTAGYTF. CDR3 bases: TGTGCCAGCAGTGTCAGGGGGCAAAAGACGGCTGGCTACACCTTC.

This chain connects TRBV7-8 to TRBJ2-1, with 10 positions matching TRBD1. Germline loops: CDR1 SGHVS, CDR2 FQNEAQ. Trimming cost V 6 bases and J 5 bases; bases outside gene matches: 10. This CDR3 spans 16 amino acids. CDR3 sequence: CASSLTAGQGHNEQFF. CDR3 in DNA: TGTGCCAGCAGTTTGACGGCGGGACAGGGGCACAATGAGCAGTTCTTC.

The chain employs TRBV11-2 and TRBJ2-3, with D perhaps TRBD1 (6 bases). The CDR3 extends over 19 amino acids. The V end lost 1 base, the J end lost 2 bases, and 22 bases lay between the germline ends. CDR1 and CDR2 (germline): SGHAT, FQNNGV. CDR3 nucleotides: TGTGCCAGCAGCTTAGCTATAGGCCGGATGAGGGGGTTCACAGATACGCAGTATTTT. It codes for CASSLAIGRMRGFTDTQYF.

The chain links TRBV6-5 to TRBJ2-1; TRBD2 matches 11 bases. The CDR3 sequence is 16 residues long. Trimming cost V 0 bases and J 9 bases; bases outside gene matches: 7. The germline V gene encodes CDR1 MNHEY and CDR2 SVGAGI. CDR3 loop: CASSYSGSGRASEQFF. The DNA of the CDR3 is TGTGCCAGCAGTTACTCTGGTAGCGGGAGGGCCTCTGAGCAGTTCTTC.